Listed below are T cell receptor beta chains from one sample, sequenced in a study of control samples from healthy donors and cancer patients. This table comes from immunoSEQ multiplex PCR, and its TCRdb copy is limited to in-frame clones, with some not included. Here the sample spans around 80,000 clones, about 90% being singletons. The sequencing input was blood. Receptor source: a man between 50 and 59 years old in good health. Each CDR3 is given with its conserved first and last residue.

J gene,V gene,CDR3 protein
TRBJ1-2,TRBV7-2,CASSLARGNGYTF
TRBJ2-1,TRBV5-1,CASSSSGGYNEQFF
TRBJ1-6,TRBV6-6,CASSSRQGHSPLHF
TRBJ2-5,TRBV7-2,CASSLAASGGPQETQYF
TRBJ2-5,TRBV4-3,CASSQSTVLLAGVETQYF
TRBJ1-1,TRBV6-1,CASSELLPRRTEAFF
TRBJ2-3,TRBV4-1,CASSQETPTSSTDTQYF
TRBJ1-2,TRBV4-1,CASSQDPGGTNYGYTF
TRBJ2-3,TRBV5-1,CASTMTGFPRTDTQYF
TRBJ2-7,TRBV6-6,CASSQGQNIYEQYF
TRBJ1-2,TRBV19,CASSRQGADSNYGYTF
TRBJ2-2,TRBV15,CASGGTNTGELFF
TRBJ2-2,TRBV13,CASSPQAGATGELFF
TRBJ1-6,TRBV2,CASRKEGVDNSPLHF
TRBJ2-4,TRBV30,CAWGTGGGSPAKNIQYF
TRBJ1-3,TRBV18,CASSRDSSGNTIYF
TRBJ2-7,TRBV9,CASSVAGTTSYEQYF
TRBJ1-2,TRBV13,CASSFGNPSYGYTF
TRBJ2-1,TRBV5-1,CASSEREGSYNEQFF
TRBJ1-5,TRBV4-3,CASSQGTVNQPQHF
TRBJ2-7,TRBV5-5,CASSLGRESYEQYF
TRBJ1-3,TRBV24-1,CATSDPARSGNTIYF
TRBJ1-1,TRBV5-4,CASSLGRWNTEAFF
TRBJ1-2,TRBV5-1,CASSLVGGDYGYTF